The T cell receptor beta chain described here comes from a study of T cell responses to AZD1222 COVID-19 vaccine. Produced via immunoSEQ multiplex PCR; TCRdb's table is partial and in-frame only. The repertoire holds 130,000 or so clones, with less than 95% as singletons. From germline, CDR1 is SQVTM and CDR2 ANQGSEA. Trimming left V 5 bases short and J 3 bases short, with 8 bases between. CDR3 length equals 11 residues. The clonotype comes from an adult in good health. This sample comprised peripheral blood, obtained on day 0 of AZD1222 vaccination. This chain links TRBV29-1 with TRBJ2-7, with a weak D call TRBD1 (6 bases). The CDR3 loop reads CSVTGIYEQYF. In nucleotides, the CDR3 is TGCAGCGTTACAGGGATCTACGAGCAGTACTTC.